This T cell receptor (beta chain) was obtained from a study of response to subunit inactivated influenza vaccine. Overall study results and limits: The authors suggested that few new T cells are recruited per seasonal influenza vaccination.

The V and J ends lost 5 bases and 7 bases respectively, with 14 bases between them. The CDR3 consists of 14 residues. This clonotype was found many times. The antigen is not known. Each CDR3 protein gets one entry after TCRdb re-called the RT-PCR reads with MiXCR. The sample records hundreds of thousands of distinct CDR3 sequences, around 15% being singletons. This chain joins TRBV12-3 or TRBV12-4 and TRBJ1-4; a weak D match, TRBD1 (5 bases). The sequence derives from a man in his fifties or sixties who received an inactivated influenza vaccine. The sample consisted of PBMCs from blood, taken 14 days before vaccination. The CDR3: CASSQQVSREKLFF. In DNA form, the CDR3 reads TGTGCCAGCAGTCAACAGGTGTCTCGTGAAAAACTGTTTTTT.